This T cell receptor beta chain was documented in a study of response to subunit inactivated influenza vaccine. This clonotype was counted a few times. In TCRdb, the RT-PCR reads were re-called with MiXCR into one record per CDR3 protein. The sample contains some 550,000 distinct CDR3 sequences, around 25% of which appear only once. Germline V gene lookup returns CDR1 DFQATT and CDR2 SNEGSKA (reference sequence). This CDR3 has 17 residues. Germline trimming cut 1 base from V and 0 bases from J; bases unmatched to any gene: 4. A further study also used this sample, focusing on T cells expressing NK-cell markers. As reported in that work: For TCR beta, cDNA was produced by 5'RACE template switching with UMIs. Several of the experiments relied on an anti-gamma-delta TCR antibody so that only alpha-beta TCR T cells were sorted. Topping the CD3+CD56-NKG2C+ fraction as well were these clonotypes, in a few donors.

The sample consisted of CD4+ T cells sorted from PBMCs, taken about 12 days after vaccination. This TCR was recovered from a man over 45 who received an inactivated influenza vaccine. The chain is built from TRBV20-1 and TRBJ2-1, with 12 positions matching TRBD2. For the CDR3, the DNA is TGCAGTGCTAGAGTGGCTAGCGGGAGGGCCTCCTACAATGAGCAGTTCTTC. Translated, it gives CSARVASGRASYNEQFF.